These 8 T cell receptor beta chains were sequenced from one sample in a study of blood T cell repertoires in COVID-19. The repertoire was sequenced with immunoSEQ multiplex PCR; TCRdb's copy has only in-frame clones and lacks some. In the table there are about 150,000 clones, around 84% of which are singletons. The sequencing input was PBMCs or T cells enriched from blood (not recorded which). These receptors all come from a man aged 45-60 years who had recovered from COVID-19.

The V and J genes are TRBV19 and TRBJ1-1; D not resolved. The CDR3 consists of 15 residues. Germline V gene lookup returns CDR1 LNHDA and CDR2 SQIVND (reference sequence). The V gene lost 10 bases and the J gene lost 4 bases, with 22 bases spanning the gap. Written as DNA, the CDR3 is TGTGCCACCCACGGCGGCTTTCTGGGAGGCACTGAAGCTTTCTTT. Translation gives CATHGGFLGGTEAFF.

This clone has just a few counts. The V call is TRBV7-6, the J call TRBJ1-1, with D unclear. The CDR3 consists of 15 residues. In germline, CDR1 is SGHVS, CDR2 FNYEAQ. With 5 bases removed from V and 0 bases from J, the gap between germline ends came to 13 bases. The CDR3 sequence is CASSVGRALNTEAFF. DNA of the CDR3: TGTGCCAGCAGCGTAGGGAGGGCATTGAACACTGAAGCTTTCTTT.

V gene TRBV30 combines with J gene TRBJ2-7; no reliable D call. CDR1 and CDR2 (germline): GTSNPN, SVGIG (reference sequence). The CDR3 sequence is 13 residues long. The germline V and J ends were trimmed by 6 bases and 3 bases, with 15 bases remaining between them. DNA of the CDR3: TGTGCCTGCCACCTGGCACAGTACTACGAGCAGTACTTC. Its translation is CACHLAQYYEQYF.

This rearrangement joins TRBV19 to TRBJ1-5, with D maybe TRBD1 (6 bases). Germline-derived CDR1 and CDR2 are LNHDA and SQIVND (reference sequence). V was clipped by 9 bases and J by 3 bases, with 12 bases between them. CDR3 length: 13 amino acids. The CDR3 loop is CASAGQFNQPQHF. Written as DNA, the CDR3 is TGTGCCAGCGCCGGACAGTTCAATCAGCCCCAGCATTTT.

The chain uses TRBV7-9 and TRBJ1-2; unclear D gene. The germline gives CDR1 SEHNR, CDR2 FQNEAQ (reference sequence). The V gene lost 5 bases and the J gene lost 4 bases, with 20 bases spanning the gap. The CDR3 totals 16 residues. Written as DNA, the CDR3 is TGTGCCAGCAGCCCACTGGGAGGGATGGCCCTCTATGGCTACACCTTC. Translating gives CASSPLGGMALYGYTF.

This clone was recorded a few times. This chain joins TRBV25-1 and TRBJ1-6, with D possibly TRBD1 on 5 matching bases. Trimming removed 5 bases from V and 17 bases from J, with 19 bases in between. CDR1 MGHDK and CDR2 SYGVNS come from the germline V gene. This CDR3 spans 13 amino acids. The CDR3 DNA sequence: TGTGCCAGCAGTCTCGGGGCTAGCGCGGATATCCACTTT. Protein: CASSLGASADIHF.

This clone was recorded only once. The chain employs TRBV4-1 and TRBJ2-7; 7 bases are shared with TRBD2. CDR3 length: 16 residues. Germline V CDR1 and CDR2: MGHRA, YSYEKL. Trimming at V came to 4 bases and at J to 3 bases, leaving 12 bases not matched to a gene. The CDR3 DNA reads TGCGCCAGCAGCCTCACCAGCGGGGAGATATACTACGAGCAGTACTTC. Its protein is CASSLTSGEIYYEQYF.

The J gene is TRBJ1-1, the V gene TRBV18; D is unresolved. In germline, CDR1 is KGHSH, CDR2 LQKENI. This CDR3 region has 13 residues. V lost 5 bases and J 1 base, leaving 8 bases between the germline ends. CDR3 in amino acids: CASSATENTEAFF. The CDR3 DNA follows: TGTGCCAGCTCAGCCACAGAGAACACTGAAGCTTTCTTT.